The sequence of this T cell receptor (beta chain) was determined in a study of T cells in localized non-small cell lung cancer. Study conclusions and caveats: Higher adjacent-lung clonality was associated with shorter survival. Uninvolved adjacent lung, not tumor, had the highest T cell clonality. Heterogeneity remains possible, as sequencing covered one tumor region only. Adjacent lung tissue had a median roughly 52 of the top 100 clones found in the tumor.

This CDR3 has 13 amino acids. CDR1 is ENHRY, CDR2 SYGVKD, per germline. V lost 0 bases and J lost 6, with 8 bases in between. On this clone itself: Its antigen is not known.

The data were produced by immunoSEQ multiplex PCR, yet TCRdb's version contains in-frame clones alone and is incomplete. The table records 86,000 or so clones, roughly four fifths of them present only once. This chain links TRBV10-3 with TRBJ1-2; D unresolved. The TCR was taken from a man aged 35-75 years with stage I lung adenocarcinoma. The sequenced sample was peripheral blood, obtained before any cancer treatment. Here the CDR3 reads CAISESPDHGYTF. The CDR3 DNA reads TGTGCCATCAGTGAGTCTCCGGACCATGGCTACACCTTC.